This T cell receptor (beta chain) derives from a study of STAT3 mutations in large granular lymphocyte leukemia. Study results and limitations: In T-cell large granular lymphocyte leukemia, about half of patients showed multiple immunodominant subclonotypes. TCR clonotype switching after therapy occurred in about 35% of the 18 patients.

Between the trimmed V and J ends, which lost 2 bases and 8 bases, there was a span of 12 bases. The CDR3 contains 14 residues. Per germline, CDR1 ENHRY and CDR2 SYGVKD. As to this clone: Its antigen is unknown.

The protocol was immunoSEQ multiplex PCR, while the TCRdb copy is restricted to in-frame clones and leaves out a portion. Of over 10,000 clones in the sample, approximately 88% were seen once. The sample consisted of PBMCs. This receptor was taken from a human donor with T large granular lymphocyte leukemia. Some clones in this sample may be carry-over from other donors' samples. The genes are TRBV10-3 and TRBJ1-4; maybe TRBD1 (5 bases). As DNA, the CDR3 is TGTGCCATCAGTGAGGGGGACCGAAGAGAAAAACTGTTTTTT. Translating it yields CAISEGDRREKLFF.